This is a list of T cell receptor beta chains from one sample in a study of shared clonotypes between healthy human individuals. Some clones are missing from TCRdb's copy, which holds only in-frame ones; the method was immunoSEQ multiplex PCR. The sample holds a few million clones; 95% are singletons and the top ten take 0.13%. Sequencing was carried out using naive CD4+ T cells sorted from blood. These receptors were taken from a young man in good health. CDR3s include the opening cysteine and the closing phenylalanine or tryptophan. The D gene is left open where the match is weak. A row's size may be missing; if present it is once, few, many or a size class.

>TRBJ1-2|NA|NA|TRBV6-6
TGTGCCAGCAGCCTAAGGACAGATAACTATGGCTACACCTTC
CASSLRTDNYGYTF
>TRBJ2-1|NA|NA|TRBV11-2
TGTGCCAGCAGCTCCATCAAGGGGGGCGGGGATGAGCAGTTCTTC
CASSSIKGGGDEQFF
>TRBJ2-7|NA|once|TRBV30
TGTGCCTGGAGTCGATCCCTGGAGCAGTACTTC
CAWSRSLEQYF
>TRBJ2-1|TRBD2|NA|TRBV4-1
TGCGCCAGCAGCCAAGAACGGGGACTAGCAATTGTCAATGAGCAGTTCTTC
CASSQERGLAIVNEQFF
>TRBJ2-7|TRBD2|NA|TRBV5-4
TGTGCCAGCAGCCTCACCGGACTAGCGGGGGCTTACGAGCAGTACTTC
CASSLTGLAGAYEQYF
>TRBJ1-4|NA|once|TRBV2
TGTGCCAGCAGTGAAGAAACAGGGGAAAAACTGTTTTTT
CASSEETGEKLFF
>TRBJ2-1|NA|NA|TRBV11-3
TGTGCCAGCAGCTTAGACGGAGCGGCCGACAATGAGCAGTTCTTC
CASSLDGAADNEQFF
>TRBJ1-2|NA|NA|TRBV6-5
TGTGCCAGCAGTCGGGACAAAATCTATGGCTACACCTTC
CASSRDKIYGYTF
>TRBJ2-7|NA|NA|TRBV4-1
TGCGCCAGCAGCCAAGGGCTAGCTGTGTCCTACGAGCAGTACTTC
CASSQGLAVSYEQYF
>TRBJ1-6|NA|NA|TRBV11-3
TGTGCCAGCAAGAGGGCAGGGGCCAGCTCCTATAATTCACCCCTCCACTTT
CASKRAGASSYNSPLHF
>TRBJ2-3|TRBD2|NA|TRBV2
TGTGCCAGCAGCCGGGAACTAGCGGGGGGCGCAGATACGCAGTATTTT
CASSRELAGGADTQYF
>TRBJ2-7|TRBD2|NA|TRBV11-3
TGTGCCAGCAGCCCACCCGGTGGGAGGGAGTACTTC
CASSPPGGREYF
>TRBJ2-7|NA|NA|TRBV6-5
TGTGCCAGCAGTTACCTTGCCGGGAGTTACGAGCAGTACTTC
CASSYLAGSYEQYF
>TRBJ2-2|NA|NA|TRBV7-2
TGTGCCAGCATCAGTGGTCTGAACACCGGGGAGCTGTTTTTT
CASISGLNTGELFF